This passage covers 3 T cell receptor beta chains from one sample sequenced in a study of technical replicates of blood from several donors. Sequenced by immunoSEQ multiplex PCR; TCRdb stores in-frame clones only, minus some. The sample has under 110,000 clones, roughly 95% seen once. The sample comprised T cells isolated from PBMCs. Receptor source: a human donor in good health.

The chain carries TRBV7-8 and TRBJ1-5; 10 bases agree with TRBD1. Germline V lookup: CDR1 SGHVS, CDR2 FQNEAQ. This CDR3 comprises 15 residues. The V segment lost 5 bases and the J segment 7 bases; nucleotides outside the gene matches: 8. CDR3: CASSRRDRGDQPQHF. The CDR3 coding sequence is TGTGCCAGCAGCCGAAGGGACAGGGGAGACCAGCCCCAGCATTTT. Supplemented by reference TRBV7-8 and TRBJ1-5, the full variable domain reads GAGVSQSPRYKVAKRGQDVALRCDPISGHVSLFWYQQALGQGPEFLTYFQNEAQLDKSGLPSDRFFAERPEGSVSTLKIQRTQQEDSAVYLCASSRRDRGDQPQHFGDGTRLSIL.

This chain connects TRBV9 to TRBJ1-1; 9 nucleotides match TRBD1. The germline V gene has CDR1 SGDLS and CDR2 YYNGEE. J gave up 11 bases and V 1 base, and 6 bases lay outside the gene matches. The CDR3 contains 13 residues. CDR3 DNA: TGTGCCAGCAGCGTACAGGGACAGGGTGACGCTTTCTTT. Its translation: CASSVQGQGDAFF. Filled out from reference TRBV9 and TRBJ1-1, the complete variable domain reads DSGVTQTPKHLITATGQRVTLRCSPRSGDLSVYWYQQSLDQGLQFLIQYYNGEERAKGNILERFSAQQFPDLHSELNLSSLELGDSALYFCASSVQGQGDAFFGQGTRLTVV.

This chain joins TRBV7-2 and TRBJ2-5; 7 bases fit TRBD2. The CDR3 runs 13 residues. Germline values: CDR1 SGHTA, CDR2 FQGNSA. J gave up 10 bases and V 2 bases, and 7 bases lay outside the gene matches. CDR3 in DNA: TGTGCCAGCAGCTTAAAAGCGGGGAGTAACCAGTACTTC. This encodes CASSLKAGSNQYF.